This T cell receptor (beta chain) was captured in a study of T cell changes during pregnancy in multiple sclerosis. Trimming stripped 3 bases from V and 2 bases from J, with 16 bases between. CDR1 is KGHSH, CDR2 LQKENI, per germline. The CDR3 length is 16 residues. Clones were sequenced by immunoSEQ multiplex PCR, and TCRdb holds only the in-frame ones, with some missing. The sample includes about 53,000 clones, around nine tenths of them seen just once. This material consisted of CD4+ T cells from peripheral blood mononuclear cells, taken in the third trimester of pregnancy. The chain carries TRBV18 and TRBJ2-5; a weak D match, TRBD2 (6 bases). The origin of this receptor is a female donor with multiple sclerosis, enrolled in a pregnancy study. The chain's CDR3 is CASSPLLGGVQETQYF. The CDR3 DNA reads TGTGCCAGCTCACCCCTGCTTGGAGGGGTGCAAGAGACCCAGTACTTC.